These 26 T cell receptor beta chains share one sample of origin, sequenced in a study of cytomegalovirus exposure and HLA in healthy donors (dated by TCRdb to about 2017). Libraries came from the immunoSEQ multiplex PCR assay. The multiplex PCR relied on a mix of 60 forward primers for TCR Vbeta segments and 13 reverse primers for TCR Jbeta segments. Imported from immuneACCESS, the table was reduced by TCRdb to in-frame sequences with V and J called. These copies leave out some clones; in studies compared against another copy, an unresolved V gene accounts for under half, and the cause of the remainder is not known. This sample gives under 200,000 clones in total; around 75% of them show up just once. About 1.7% of the sample rests with the top ten. Material: PBMCs. The receptor set was obtained from a woman between 25 and 40 years old in good health and CMV-seronegative.

This chain joins TRBV10-2 and TRBJ2-1; TRBD1 might be the D (6 bases). Germline CDR1 and CDR2: WSHSY and SAAADI. V was trimmed by 7 bases and J by 7 bases, leaving 14 bases between them. This CDR3 spans 13 amino acids. As DNA, the CDR3 is TGCGCCAGCACGTACAGGGAGTGGAATGAGCAGTTCTTC. Translated, it gives CASTYREWNEQFF.

The chain combines TRBV5-1 with TRBJ2-7, with TRBD1 identical over 8 bases. The V and J ends lost 1 base and 5 bases, in that order; junction bases with no gene match: 8. Germline CDR1 and CDR2: SGHRS and YFSETQ. This CDR3 region has 15 residues. The CDR3 protein is CASSLLRTGTNEQYF. Here the CDR3 DNA reads TGCGCCAGCAGCTTGTTGCGGACAGGGACGAACGAGCAGTACTTC.

The CDR3 spells CASSHKTVLANYGYTF. Written as DNA, the CDR3 is TGCGCCAGCAGCCACAAGACAGTCCTAGCTAACTATGGCTACACCTTC. The rearrangement uses TRBV4-1 and TRBJ1-2; tentative D call: TRBD1 (5 bases). Germline V gene data show CDR1 as MGHRA and CDR2 as YSYEKL. V shed 3 bases and J shed 0 bases, with 14 bases lying between them. The CDR3 contains 16 residues.

The V gene is TRBV5-1, the J gene TRBJ2-5; D is perhaps TRBD1 (7 bases). The CDR3 loop spans 15 amino acids. Germline V gene lookup returns CDR1 SGHRS and CDR2 YFSETQ. The ends were cut back, 4 bases at V and 3 bases at J, with 16 bases in the middle. The CDR3 DNA reads as TGCGCCAGCAGCGCCAATACAGGGGAGGAAGAGACCCAGTACTTC. It encodes CASSANTGEEETQYF.

V and J are TRBV5-6 and TRBJ1-5, with D unclear. The germline V and J ends were trimmed by 1 base and 5 bases, with 10 bases remaining between them. This CDR3 contains 14 residues. Per germline, CDR1 SGHDT and CDR2 YYEEEE. The CDR3 reads CASSLWRAHQPQHF. The CDR3 DNA reads TGTGCCAGCAGCTTGTGGAGGGCCCATCAGCCCCAGCATTTT.

This clone was seen a handful of times. The rearrangement joins TRBV10-2 to TRBJ2-7, with a tentative D call TRBD2 (7 bases). The CDR3 is 13 amino acids. Germline assignment: CDR1 WSHSY and CDR2 SAAADI. With 5 bases removed from V and 6 bases from J, the gap between germline ends came to 14 bases. CDR3 nucleotides: TGCGCCAGCAGTATCCGAAGGGGGGGCGAGCAGTACTTC. It specifies CASSIRRGGEQYF.

This clone has a handful of counts. J is TRBJ1-1 and V is TRBV18, with 8 bases matching TRBD1. Germline CDR1 is KGHSH and CDR2 is LQKENI. The CDR3 loop spans 16 amino acids. The V segment lost 6 bases and the J segment 4 bases; nucleotides outside the gene matches: 13. CDR3 in amino acids: CASSPAWTGLLTEAFF. CDR3 DNA sequence: TGTGCCAGCTCCCCAGCGTGGACAGGGTTGCTCACTGAAGCTTTCTTT. Looking up the rest from reference TRBV18 and TRBJ1-1 gives the full variable domain: NAGVMQNPRHLVRRRGQEARLRCSPMKGHSHVYWYRQLPEEGLKFMVYLQKENIIDESGMPKERFSAEFPKEGPSILRIQQVVRGDSAAYFCASSPAWTGLLTEAFFGQGTRLTVV.

This clone came up once. The chain uses TRBV7-8 and TRBJ2-3; D not certain. Trimming cost V 6 bases and J 0 bases, with 4 bases left between them. Germline loops: CDR1 SGHVS, CDR2 FQNEAQ. The CDR3 loop spans 12 amino acids. The CDR3 DNA is TGTGCCAGCAGGTCTAGCACAGATACGCAGTATTTT. Residues: CASRSSTDTQYF.

This clone has a single count. The chain employs TRBV6-4 and TRBJ1-1; no firm D call. Germline CDR1 and CDR2: MRHNA and SNTAGT. The CDR3 consists of 14 residues. The V and J ends lost 0 bases and 8 bases respectively, with 13 bases between them. CDR3 loop: CASSDSYGSGEAFF. The CDR3 DNA is TGTGCCAGCAGTGACTCATACGGAAGCGGAGAAGCTTTCTTT.

The rearrangement joins TRBV23-1 to TRBJ2-2; TRBD1 matches at 10 bases. TRBV23-1 is an ORF, with its function uncertain. The CDR3 has 19 residues. The junction had 18 bases not matched to a gene; V was cut back by 6 bases and J by 5 bases. CDR3 nucleotides: TGCGCCAGCAGCCCGATCAGTCGGGACAGGGGACGGGGGACCGGGGAGCTGTTTTTT. Translated, it gives CASSPISRDRGRGTGELFF.

This clone is a singleton in its sample. CDR3 amino acids: CASSFGGISSYEQYF. The DNA of the CDR3 is TGCGCCAGCAGCTTTGGAGGGATATCCTCCTACGAGCAGTACTTC. V usage is TRBV5-1 and J usage is TRBJ2-7, with D perhaps matching TRBD2 (6 bases). The V and J ends lost 2 bases and 0 bases respectively, with 12 bases between them. There are 15 residues in the CDR3. The germline gives CDR1 SGHRS, CDR2 YFSETQ.

This clone was picked up a small number of times. This sequence joins TRBV27 and TRBJ2-7, with 9 bases matching TRBD1. This CDR3 has 12 residues. CDR1 MNHEY and CDR2 SMNVEV come from the germline V gene (reference sequence). V shed 6 bases, J shed 7 bases, and the junction held 4 bases outside the gene matches. The CDR3 is CASSWTGVEQYF. The CDR3 DNA sequence: TGTGCCAGCAGCTGGACAGGGGTTGAGCAGTACTTC.

This sequence joins TRBV18 and TRBJ2-7; TRBD1 matches 8 bases. The CDR3 is 19 residues long. The junction had 18 bases not matched to a gene; V was cut back by 3 bases and J by 2 bases. Germline loops: CDR1 KGHSH, CDR2 LQKENI. CDR3 nucleotides: TGTGCCAGCTCACCTTCAAATGGAGGACAGGGAAAGGGCACCTACGAGCAGTACTTC. Protein: CASSPSNGGQGKGTYEQYF.

The chain couples TRBV28 to TRBJ2-5; TRBD1 might be the D (6 bases). The end of the DNA fits TRBJ2-7 better, so the J call may be wrong. The CDR3 is made up of 15 amino acids. The germline CDR1 and CDR2 sequences are MDHEN and SYDVKM. CDR3 loop: CASSLGDISSYEQYF. CDR3 coding DNA: TGTGCCAGCAGTTTAGGGGACATTAGCTCCTACGAGCAGTACTTC.

The chain employs TRBV5-4 and TRBJ2-2; tentatively, D is TRBD2 (5 bases). Germline loops: CDR1 SGHNT, CDR2 YYREEE (reference sequence). Trimming shortened V by 0 bases and J by 5 bases, and 11 bases separated the two germline ends. The CDR3 length is 15 residues. This CDR3 reads CASSLVGGFTGELFF. For the CDR3, the DNA is TGTGCCAGCAGCTTGGTAGGAGGTTTTACCGGGGAGCTGTTTTTT.

The genes are TRBV19 and TRBJ1-5; tentative D call: TRBD1 (5 bases). The germline CDR1 and CDR2 sequences are LNHDA and SQIVND (reference sequence). Trimming cost V 3 bases and J 1 base, with 10 bases left between them. This CDR3 contains 15 residues. CDR3: CASSILRASNQPQHF. Here the CDR3 DNA reads TGTGCCAGTAGTATCCTCAGGGCGAGCAATCAGCCCCAGCATTTT.

The chain combines TRBV28 with TRBJ1-5, with D possibly matching TRBD1 (5 bases). Germline V CDR1 and CDR2: MDHEN, SYDVKM. The CDR3 runs 16 residues. The ends were cut back, 5 bases at V and 1 base at J, with 15 bases in the middle. CDR3 bases: TGTGCCAGCAGTCGATTGGGGGGGGTGAGCAATCAGCCCCAGCATTTT. Amino acid sequence: CASSRLGGVSNQPQHF.

The chain carries TRBV27 and TRBJ1-6; 8 bases map to TRBD1. The germline gives CDR1 MNHEY, CDR2 SMNVEV (reference sequence). V was pared by 4 bases and J by 0 bases, with 2 bases of the junction left unmatched. The CDR3 covers 16 residues. CDR3 nucleotide sequence: TGTGCCAGCAGTTGGACAGGGAACTCCTATAATTCACCCCTCCACTTT. Its protein is CASSWTGNSYNSPLHF.

The V call is TRBV7-8, the J call TRBJ1-2; TRBD1 agrees at 7 bases. The germline CDR1 and CDR2 sequences are SGHVS and FQNEAQ. The CDR3 covers 16 residues. The J segment lost 1 base and the V segment lost 4 bases, leaving 9 bases of the junction unmatched. The CDR3 here is CASSSAGTDLNYGYTF. CDR3 nucleotides: TGTGCCAGCAGCTCGGCCGGGACAGACCTTAACTATGGCTACACCTTC.

The J gene is TRBJ2-5, the V gene TRBV18; the D gene is possibly TRBD1 (6 bases). Germline values: CDR1 KGHSH, CDR2 LQKENI. Trimming pared 6 bases from V and 5 bases from J, leaving 13 bases between. The CDR3 is 13 residues long. The CDR3 protein is CASSLGQLETQYF. The DNA of the CDR3 is TGTGCCAGCTCGCTGGGACAATTGGAGACCCAGTACTTC.

The CDR3 here is CSVIYNEQFF. In DNA, the CDR3 is TGCAGCGTTATATACAATGAGCAGTTCTTC. The chain carries TRBV29-1 and TRBJ2-1, with unresolved D. The CDR3 consists of 10 residues. V was pared by 5 bases and J by 4 bases, with 3 bases between. Germline V gene lookup returns CDR1 SQVTM and CDR2 ANQGSEA.

The gene calls are TRBV7-9 and TRBJ2-1; unclear D gene. Deletions cut 5 bases from V and 5 bases from J, with 19 bases between. The CDR3 is 16 residues long. In germline, CDR1 is SEHNR, CDR2 FQNEAQ (reference sequence). The CDR3 DNA reads TGTGCCAGCAGCCCCAAGTATGGGCGACCCAACAATGAGCAGTTCTTC. Translated, it gives CASSPKYGRPNNEQFF.

CDR3 DNA sequence: TGTGCCAGCAGCTTAGATCCCTCAGATACGCAGTATTTT. Translating gives CASSLDPSDTQYF. The chain carries TRBV11-3 and TRBJ2-3; D remains unclear. Germline V gene sequence: CDR1 SGHNT, CDR2 YENEEA. The CDR3 runs 13 residues. Trimming shortened V by 0 bases and J by 4 bases, and 5 bases separated the two germline ends. Full variable domain (remainder filled in from reference TRBV11-3 and TRBJ2-3): EAGVVQSPRYKIIEKKQPVAFWCNPISGHNTLYWYLQNLGQGPELLIRYENEEAVDDSQLPKDRFSAERLKGVDSTLKIQPAELGDSAVYLCASSLDPSDTQYFGPGTRLTVL.

The genes are TRBV4-1 and TRBJ1-1, with unresolved D. The CDR3 contains 15 residues. Germline CDR1 MGHRA, CDR2 YSYEKL. The germline V and J ends were trimmed by 0 bases and 0 bases, with 8 bases remaining between them. The CDR3 sequence is CASSQDWRLNTEAFF. CDR3 DNA sequence: TGCGCCAGCAGCCAAGATTGGCGGTTGAACACTGAAGCTTTCTTT.

The gene calls are TRBV7-8 and TRBJ1-2; the D gene is possibly TRBD1 (6 bases). With 0 bases removed from V and 5 bases from J, the gap between germline ends came to 10 bases. Per the germline V gene, CDR1 is SGHVS and CDR2 is FQNEAQ. The CDR3 has 14 amino acids. The CDR3 sequence is CASSLARQGYGYTF. The CDR3 coding sequence is TGTGCCAGCAGCTTAGCTCGTCAGGGGTATGGCTACACCTTC.

This clone was detected only a few times. The CDR3 region has the DNA TGCGCCAGCAGGGACAGGGTTAACACTGAAGCTTTCTTT. This encodes CASRDRVNTEAFF. The chain employs TRBV10-2 and TRBJ1-1; 8 nucleotides match TRBD1. V lost 6 bases and J lost 2; bases outside the gene matches: 2. This CDR3 is built from 13 residues. Germline assignment: CDR1 WSHSY and CDR2 SAAADI.